This T cell receptor beta chain was captured in a study of CD8+CD57+ T cells in acquired aplastic anemia. Points from the study as a whole: Patients and controls shared twenty-nine CD8+ CDR3 sequences, highly expressed in patients.

TCR beta VDJ and CDR3 were profiled, and genomic DNA was the template. TCRdb reanalysed the reads using MiXCR and keeps one entry per CDR3 protein. The sample consists of around 200,000 distinct CDR3 sequences, around 50% of them appearing once. The V and J ends lost 3 bases and 3 bases respectively, with 6 bases between them. Germline CDR1 and CDR2: SNHLY and FYNNEI. The length of the CDR3 is 14 residues. Of note for this clonotype: As yet, its antigen is unknown.

Patients included in sequencing had previously demonstrated CD8+CD57+ cell expansion by flow cytometry. The chain uses TRBV2 and TRBJ2-6; D not certain. The sample consisted of sorted CD4+, CD8+, or CD8+CD57+ T cells (not recorded which) from PBMCs. The receptor's source is a human donor with aplastic anemia. CDR3 loop: CASSEGRGANVLTF. In DNA form, the CDR3 reads TGTGCCAGCAGTGAGGGTCGTGGGGCCAACGTCCTGACTTTC.